Listed here are 17 T cell receptor beta chains from one sample, sequenced in a study of blood T cell repertoires in COVID-19. This table comes from immunoSEQ multiplex PCR, and its TCRdb copy is limited to in-frame clones, with some not included. Among roughly 90,000 clones, around 85% were seen once, and the ten largest hold 3.4%. The specimen sequenced was peripheral blood. The source of these receptors is a man in his fifties with acute or convalescent COVID-19.

The V gene is TRBV19, the J gene TRBJ1-5, with D perhaps matching TRBD1 (6 bases). This CDR3 comprises 15 residues. The V gene lost 3 bases and the J gene lost 0 bases, with 9 bases spanning the gap. The germline V gene has CDR1 LNHDA and CDR2 SQIVND (reference sequence). CDR3 sequence (DNA): TGTGCCAGTAGTATGGACAGATATAGCAATCAGCCCCAGCATTTT. It encodes CASSMDRYSNQPQHF. The full variable domain, its missing parts supplied by reference TRBV19 and TRBJ1-5, is DGGITQSPKYLFRKEGQNVTLSCEQNLNHDAMYWYRQDPGQGLRLIYYSQIVNDFQKGDIAEGYSVSREKKESFPLTVTSAQKNPTAFYLCASSMDRYSNQPQHFGDGTRLSIL.

The V and J genes are TRBV27 and TRBJ1-5; TRBD1 is a possible D gene (5 bases). Germline CDR1 is MNHEY and CDR2 is SMNVEV (reference sequence). V lost 4 bases to trimming and J lost 1 base, with 11 bases between them. This CDR3 is 15 amino acids long. This CDR3 is CASSYGQGSNQPQHF. DNA of the CDR3: TGTGCCAGCAGTTATGGGCAGGGAAGCAATCAGCCCCAGCATTTT.

The rearrangement links TRBV7-2 to TRBJ1-3; the match to TRBD1 covers 8 bases. V dropped 5 bases and J dropped 2; count of bases not matched to a gene: 5. Germline lookup yields CDR1 SGHTA and CDR2 FQGNSA. The CDR3 totals 15 residues. CDR3 in amino acids: CASSPQDRAGNTIYF. For the CDR3, the DNA is TGTGCCAGCAGCCCCCAGGACAGGGCTGGAAACACCATATATTTT. Supplemented by reference TRBV7-2 and TRBJ1-3, the full variable domain reads GAGVSQSPSNKVTEKGKDVELRCDPISGHTALYWYRQSLGQGLEFLIYFQGNSAPDKSGLPSDRFSAERTGGSVSTLTIQRTQQEDSAVYLCASSPQDRAGNTIYFGEGSWLTVV.

The chain uses TRBV4-1 and TRBJ2-5; TRBD2 aligns across 7 bases. There are 15 residues in the CDR3. V lost 2 bases, J lost 0 bases, and 3 bases stayed unmatched. Per germline, CDR1 MGHRA and CDR2 YSYEKL. CDR3 in amino acids: CASSQRRGNQETQYF. In DNA form, the CDR3 reads TGCGCCAGCAGCCAAAGGCGGGGGAACCAAGAGACCCAGTACTTC.

V is TRBV18 and J is TRBJ2-3, with a tentative D call TRBD1 (5 bases). Germline V gene data show CDR1 as KGHSH and CDR2 as LQKENI. The CDR3 length is 12 residues. V was clipped by 6 bases and J by 9 bases, with 13 bases between them. The CDR3 DNA is TGTGCCAGCTCGGATGACAGTGGCACGCAGTATTTT. Translating gives CASSDDSGTQYF.

The chain combines TRBV6-6 with TRBJ2-7; TRBD1 might be the D (5 bases). Trimming shortened V by 5 bases and J by 2 bases, and 13 bases separated the two germline ends. The germline gives CDR1 MNHNY, CDR2 SVGAGI (reference sequence). This CDR3 region has 14 residues. The CDR3 coding sequence is TGTGCCAGCAGTCCGCCAGGGCCTGCCTACGAGCAGTACTTC. Its translation is CASSPPGPAYEQYF.

The chain carries TRBV6-5 and TRBJ1-1, with D unresolved. Trimming took off 4 bases at V and 10 bases at J, with 19 bases between the two ends. Germline V gives CDR1 MNHEY, CDR2 SVGAGI. The CDR3 consists of 14 residues. The CDR3 DNA sequence: TGTGCCAGCAGTTCCAGTAGCAGTAAACTCCGAGCTTTCTTT. Amino acid sequence: CASSSSSSKLRAFF.

The chain uses TRBV7-2 and TRBJ2-1; 7 bases fit TRBD2. This CDR3 is 14 amino acids long. V lost 2 bases to trimming and J lost 4 bases; unmatched junction nucleotides: 2. Germline assignment: CDR1 SGHTA and CDR2 FQGNSA. CDR3 bases: TGTGCCAGCAGCTTAAGCGGGATATACAATGAGCAGTTCTTC. As protein: CASSLSGIYNEQFF.

This clone was detected only once. The chain employs TRBV10-1 and TRBJ2-7; 11 nucleotides match TRBD2. The length of the CDR3 is 14 residues. Trimming removed 9 bases from V and 0 bases from J; junction bases left unmatched: 4. CDR1 WNHNN and CDR2 SYGVQD come from the germline V gene (reference sequence). The chain's CDR3 is CASSTSGGSYEQYF. The CDR3 DNA reads TGCGCCAGTTCTACTAGCGGGGGCTCCTACGAGCAGTACTTC.

The V gene is TRBV7-2, the J gene TRBJ2-5, with a tentative D call TRBD2 (6 bases). This CDR3 is built from 15 residues. Germline CDR1 and CDR2: SGHTA and FQGNSA. V shed 3 bases and J shed 5 bases, with 16 bases lying between them. CDR3 bases: TGTGCCAGCAGCTTTACTAGCATCGTCAGGGAGACCCAGTACTTC. Amino acid sequence: CASSFTSIVRETQYF. The entire variable domain, with the rest obtained from reference TRBV7-2 and TRBJ2-5, is as follows: GAGVSQSPSNKVTEKGKDVELRCDPISGHTALYWYRQSLGQGLEFLIYFQGNSAPDKSGLPSDRFSAERTGGSVSTLTIQRTQQEDSAVYLCASSFTSIVRETQYFGPGTRLLVL.

The rearrangement links TRBV3-1 (or the pseudogene TRBV3-2) to TRBJ1-5, with D maybe TRBD1 (6 bases). V was cut by 1 base and J by 0 bases, with 22 bases left in between. Germline CDR1 is LGHDT and CDR2 is YNNKEL (reference sequence). The CDR3 covers 20 residues. The DNA for the CDR3 is TGTGCCAGCAGCCAAGGTGCCTCCGGACAGTGGACCTATAGCAATCAGCCCCAGCATTTT. Translated, it gives CASSQGASGQWTYSNQPQHF.

V gene TRBV5-1 combines with J gene TRBJ2-2; D call uncertain. The CDR3 length is 12 residues. The V end was cut by 5 bases, the J end by 5 bases, with 7 bases between. Germline V lookup: CDR1 SGHRS, CDR2 YFSETQ. DNA of the CDR3: TGCGCCAGCAGGCGGTCGACCGGGGAGCTGTTTTTT. Residues: CASRRSTGELFF.

This clone has a handful of counts. The chain employs TRBV19 and TRBJ2-6, with D perhaps TRBD2 (5 bases). The V and J ends lost 7 bases and 0 bases respectively, with 7 bases between them. CDR1 is LNHDA, CDR2 SQIVND, per germline (reference sequence). This CDR3 has 14 amino acids. The CDR3 region has the DNA TGTGCCAGTAAGCGGAGCTCTGGGGCCAACGTCCTGACTTTC. Translating gives CASKRSSGANVLTF.

CDR3 protein: CASRLGRGPGYGSYTF. The CDR3 DNA sequence: TGTGCCAGCAGGCTTGGCAGGGGGCCCGGTTATGGAAGCTACACCTTC. This chain joins TRBV5-5 and TRBJ1-2; 8 positions agree with TRBD1. V trimming: 5 bases; J trimming: 9 bases; junction bases outside the gene matches: 18. Looked up from germline, CDR1 is SGHKS and CDR2 is YYEKEE (reference sequence). This CDR3 comprises 16 residues.

The table lists this clone with a count of one. This chain uses TRBV30 with TRBJ1-6; 7 bases line up with TRBD1. The CDR3 totals 13 residues. Germline CDR1 GTSNPN, CDR2 SVGIG (reference sequence). V lost 3 bases and J lost 8; bases outside the gene matches: 4. The CDR3 is CAWRTGTDSPLHF. Here the CDR3 DNA reads TGTGCCTGGAGGACCGGGACAGATTCACCCCTCCACTTT.

The rearrangement links TRBV2 to TRBJ2-2; weak D call: TRBD1 (7 bases). Trimming removed 2 bases at V and 6 bases at J, with 13 bases between. The length of the CDR3 is 15 residues. Per the germline V gene, CDR1 is SNHLY and CDR2 is FYNNEI. The CDR3 is CASSESPGGPGELFF. CDR3 nucleotides: TGTGCCAGCAGTGAATCACCAGGGGGGCCCGGGGAGCTGTTTTTT.

The chain couples TRBV3-1 (or the pseudogene TRBV3-2) to TRBJ2-1; TRBD2 is a possible D gene (5 bases). Germline CDR1 and CDR2: LGHDT and YNNKEL (reference sequence). The CDR3 totals 16 residues. Trimming left V 0 bases short and J 2 bases short, with 11 bases between. The CDR3 is CASSQDAGLAYNEQFF. For the CDR3, the DNA is TGTGCCAGCAGCCAAGATGCTGGACTTGCCTACAATGAGCAGTTCTTC.